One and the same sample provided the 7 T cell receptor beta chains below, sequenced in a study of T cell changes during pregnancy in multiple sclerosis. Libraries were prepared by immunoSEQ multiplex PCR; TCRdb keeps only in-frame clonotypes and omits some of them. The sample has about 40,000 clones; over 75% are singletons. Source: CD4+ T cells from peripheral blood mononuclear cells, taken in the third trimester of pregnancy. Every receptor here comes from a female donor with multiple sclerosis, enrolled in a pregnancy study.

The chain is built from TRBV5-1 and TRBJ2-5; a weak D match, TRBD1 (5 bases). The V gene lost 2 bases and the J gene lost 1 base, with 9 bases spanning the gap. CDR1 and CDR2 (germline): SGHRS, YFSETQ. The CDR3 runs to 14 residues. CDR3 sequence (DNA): TGCGCCAGCAGCTTAGGGGCGTTCCAAGAGACCCAGTACTTC. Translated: CASSLGAFQETQYF. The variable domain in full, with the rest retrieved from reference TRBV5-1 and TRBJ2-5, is KAGVTQTPRYLIKTRGQQVTLSCSPISGHRSVSWYQQTPGQGLQFLFEYFSETQRNKGNFPGRFSGRQFSNSRSEMNVSTLELGDSALYLCASSLGAFQETQYFGPGTRLLVL.

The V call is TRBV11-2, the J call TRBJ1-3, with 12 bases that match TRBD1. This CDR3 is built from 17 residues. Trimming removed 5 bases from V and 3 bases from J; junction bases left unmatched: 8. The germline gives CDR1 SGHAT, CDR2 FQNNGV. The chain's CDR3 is CASSGTGTGGFGNTIYF. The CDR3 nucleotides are TGTGCCAGCAGCGGCACCGGGACAGGGGGCTTTGGAAACACCATATATTTT.

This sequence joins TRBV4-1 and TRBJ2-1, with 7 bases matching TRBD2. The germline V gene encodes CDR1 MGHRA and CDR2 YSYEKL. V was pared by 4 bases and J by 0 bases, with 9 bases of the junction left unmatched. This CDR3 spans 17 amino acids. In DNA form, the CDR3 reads TGCGCCAGCAGCCCCCACTCTCCTAGCGGCTCCTACAATGAGCAGTTCTTC. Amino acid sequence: CASSPHSPSGSYNEQFF.

The CDR3 loop reads CASSSGTSGRAGTGELFF. In nucleotides, the CDR3 is TGTGCCAGCAGCTCAGGGACTAGCGGGAGGGCCGGCACCGGGGAGCTGTTTTTT. The rearrangement uses TRBV5-4 and TRBJ2-2, with TRBD2 identical over 16 bases. Trimming removed 3 bases from V and 4 bases from J; junction bases left unmatched: 6. The length of the CDR3 is 18 residues. The germline gives CDR1 SGHNT, CDR2 YYREEE (reference sequence).

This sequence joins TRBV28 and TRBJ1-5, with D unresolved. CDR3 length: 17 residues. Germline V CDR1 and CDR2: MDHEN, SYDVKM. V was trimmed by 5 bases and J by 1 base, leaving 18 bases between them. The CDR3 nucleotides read TGTGCCAGCAGTCCCCTCCCGTTGGCATCAAGCAATCAGCCCCAGCATTTT. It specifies CASSPLPLASSNQPQHF.

The CDR3 bases are TGCAGCGCCGGGACAGGGAACACTGAAGCTTTCTTT. Protein sequence: CSAGTGNTEAFF. V usage is TRBV29-1 and J usage is TRBJ1-1; 8 bases align to TRBD1. The CDR3 has 12 amino acids. After removal of 7 bases from V and 1 base from J, the junction contained 2 bases not matched to a gene. Per germline, CDR1 SQVTM and CDR2 ANQGSEA. The variable domain in full, completed from reference TRBV29-1 and TRBJ1-1, reads SAVISQKPSRDICQRGTSLTIQCQVDSQVTMMFWYRQQPGQSLTLIATANQGSEATYESGFVIDKFPISRPNLTFSTLTVSNMSPEDSSIYLCSAGTGNTEAFFGQGTRLTVV.

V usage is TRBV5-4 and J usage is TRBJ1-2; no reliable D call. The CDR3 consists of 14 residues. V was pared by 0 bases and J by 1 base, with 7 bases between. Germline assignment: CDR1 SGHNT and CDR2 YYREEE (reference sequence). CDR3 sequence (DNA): TGTGCCAGCAGCTTGGCCGGGAGTAACTATGGCTACACCTTC. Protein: CASSLAGSNYGYTF.